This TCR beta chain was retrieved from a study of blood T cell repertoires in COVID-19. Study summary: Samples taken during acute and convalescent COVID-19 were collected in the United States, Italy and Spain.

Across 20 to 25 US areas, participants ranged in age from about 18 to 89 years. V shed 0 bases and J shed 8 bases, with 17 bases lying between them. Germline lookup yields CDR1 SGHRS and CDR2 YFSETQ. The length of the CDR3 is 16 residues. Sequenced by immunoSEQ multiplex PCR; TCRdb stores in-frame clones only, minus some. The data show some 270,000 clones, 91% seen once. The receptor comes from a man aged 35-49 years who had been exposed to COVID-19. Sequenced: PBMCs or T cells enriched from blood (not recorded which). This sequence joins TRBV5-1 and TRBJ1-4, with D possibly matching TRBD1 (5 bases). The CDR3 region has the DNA TGCGCCAGCAGCTTGGGCGGGGACTACTCGGGGGAAAAACTGTTTTTT. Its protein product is CASSLGGDYSGEKLFF.